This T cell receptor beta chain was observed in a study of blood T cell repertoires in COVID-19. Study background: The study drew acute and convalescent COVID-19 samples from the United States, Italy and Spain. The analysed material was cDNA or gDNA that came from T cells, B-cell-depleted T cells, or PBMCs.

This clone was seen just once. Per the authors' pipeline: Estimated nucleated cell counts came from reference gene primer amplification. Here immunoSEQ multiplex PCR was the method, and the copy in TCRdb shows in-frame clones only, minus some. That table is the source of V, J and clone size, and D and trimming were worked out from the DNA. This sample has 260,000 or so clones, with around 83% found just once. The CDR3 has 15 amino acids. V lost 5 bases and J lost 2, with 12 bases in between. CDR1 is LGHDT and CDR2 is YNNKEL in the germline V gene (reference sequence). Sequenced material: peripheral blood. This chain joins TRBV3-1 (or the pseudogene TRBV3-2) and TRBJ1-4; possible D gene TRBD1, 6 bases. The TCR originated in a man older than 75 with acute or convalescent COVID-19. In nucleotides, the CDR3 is TGTGCCAGCAGCAAAGGACAGACCACTAATGAAAAACTGTTTTTT. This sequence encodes CASSKGQTTNEKLFF.